A single sample gave rise to the 7 T cell receptor beta chains below, sequenced in a study of neurological immune-mediated disorders. Indicated time point: longitudinal time-point 1 (baseline). From the 5' RACE reads, TCRdb called clonotypes with MiXCR, one entry per CDR3 protein. The sample comprises 60,000 to 90,000 distinct CDR3 sequences, 10% to 13% of which are singletons, and 8.5% to 10% rests with the top ten. The sample comprised PBMCs. These TCRs come from a man between 25 and 39 years old in good health.

This clonotype was counted ten times or more. The rearrangement uses TRBV29-1 and TRBJ2-4; 10 positions agree with TRBD1. This CDR3 spans 17 amino acids. CDR1 SQVTM and CDR2 ANQGSEA come from the germline V gene. Germline trimming cut 8 bases from V and 1 base from J; bases unmatched to any gene: 14. CDR3 protein: CSPRRQGALFAKNIQYF. Written as DNA, the CDR3 is TGCAGCCCGAGGAGACAGGGGGCGCTTTTCGCCAAAAACATTCAGTACTTC.

This chain joins TRBV30 and TRBJ2-1, with 11 bases fitting TRBD2. From germline, CDR1 is GTSNPN and CDR2 SVGIG (reference sequence). CDR3 length: 15 residues. The V segment lost 4 bases and the J segment 10 bases; nucleotides outside the gene matches: 12. The CDR3, as DNA: TGTGCCTGGACGCGGCCCCTAGCGGGAGGCGGGGAGCAGTTCTTC. Its translation is CAWTRPLAGGGEQFF.

Notes on this clonotype: A much larger clone lies a single base off, so this may be a read error. The chain links TRBV12-3 or TRBV12-4 to TRBJ2-7, with TRBD1 matching 8 bases. This CDR3 contains 16 residues. The J segment lost 2 bases and the V segment lost 1 base, leaving 7 bases of the junction unmatched. The chain's CDR3 is CASSLVWTGNTYEQYF. CDR3 in DNA: TGTGCCAGCAGTTTAGTTTGGACAGGGAATACCTACGAGCAGTACTTC.

This clonotype has ten or more counts. The chain carries TRBV28 and TRBJ2-3; perhaps TRBD2 as D (6 bases). The V end lost 6 bases, the J end lost 1 base, and 11 bases lay between the germline ends. Looked up from germline, CDR1 is MDHEN and CDR2 is SYDVKM. This CDR3 is built from 14 residues. The CDR3 reads CASRKRARTDTQYF. CDR3 DNA: TGTGCCAGCAGAAAGCGGGCGCGCACAGATACGCAGTATTTT.

The rearrangement joins TRBV15 to TRBJ2-1; D gene ambiguous. V lost 2 bases to trimming and J lost 0 bases, with 11 bases between them. From germline, CDR1 is LNHNV and CDR2 YYDKDF (reference sequence). CDR3 length: 16 residues. Written as DNA, the CDR3 is TGTGCCACCAGCAGACTGGACGCGAGCTCCTACAATGAGCAGTTCTTC. It yields the protein CATSRLDASSYNEQFF. Full variable domain (rest looked up from reference TRBV15 and TRBJ2-1): DAMVIQNPRYQVTQFGKPVTLSCSQTLNHNVMYWYQQKSSQAPKLLFHYYDKDFNNEADTPDNFQSRRPNTSFCFLDIRSPGLGDTAMYLCATSRLDASSYNEQFFGPGTRLTVL.

This clonotype was counted ten times or more. The chain combines TRBV7-6 with TRBJ2-7; no definite D call. The CDR3 has 13 residues. The V end lost 7 bases, the J end lost 1 base, and 11 bases lay between the germline ends. The germline V gene has CDR1 SGHVS and CDR2 FNYEAQ. The CDR3 DNA reads as TGTGCCAGCACGAACGGAGATTCCTACGAGCAGTACTTC. Translated, it gives CASTNGDSYEQYF. Full variable domain (rest looked up from reference TRBV7-6 and TRBJ2-7): GAGVSQSPRYKVTKRGQDVALRCDPISGHVSLYWYRQALGQGPEFLTYFNYEAQQDKSGLPNDRFSAERPEGSISTLTIQRTEQRDSAMYRCASTNGDSYEQYFGPGTRLTVT.

This clonotype was recorded at least ten times. V usage is TRBV15 and J usage is TRBJ2-7; D is possibly TRBD1 or TRBD2 (5 bases each). Trimming shortened V by 5 bases and J by 1 base, and 9 bases separated the two germline ends. The CDR3 extends over 13 amino acids. Germline CDR1 reads LNHNV; CDR2 reads YYDKDF (reference sequence). The CDR3 is CATSGGGSYEQYF. CDR3 DNA: TGTGCCACCAGCGGGGGTGGATCCTACGAGCAGTACTTC.